These 12 T cell receptor beta chains came from one sample sequenced in a study of blood T cell repertoires in COVID-19. Assay used: immunoSEQ multiplex PCR; TCRdb lists only in-frame clones, some missing. The table includes about 120,000 clones, roughly four fifths detected once. The sample taken for sequencing was peripheral blood. These receptors all stem from a human donor in a cohort sampled during active COVID-19.

This clone was observed a handful of times. The chain uses TRBV5-6 and TRBJ1-2; D may be TRBD1 (6 bases). The V gene lost 5 bases and the J gene lost 7 bases, with 12 bases spanning the gap. The CDR3 is 12 residues long. CDR1 is SGHDT, CDR2 YYEEEE, per germline. The CDR3: CASSQQGSGYTF. The CDR3 bases are TGTGCCAGCAGTCAACAGGGAAGTGGCTACACCTTC.

The table lists this clone with a count of one. The chain uses TRBV29-1 and TRBJ2-5, with D maybe TRBD2 (5 bases). Germline loops: CDR1 SQVTM, CDR2 ANQGSEA. This CDR3 has 13 amino acids. V dropped 5 bases and J dropped 0 bases, with 10 bases sitting between them. CDR3 DNA sequence: TGCAGCGTTTTACGGGATCACCAAGAGACCCAGTACTTC. Protein product: CSVLRDHQETQYF.

The rearrangement joins TRBV18 to TRBJ1-1; D not resolved. The CDR3 covers 13 residues. In germline, CDR1 is KGHSH, CDR2 LQKENI. V was shortened by 5 bases and J by 1 base, with 8 bases between the two germline ends. CDR3 in DNA: TGTGCCAGCTCAGAGAGACAGAACACTGAAGCTTTCTTT. Its protein is CASSERQNTEAFF.

The J gene is TRBJ1-5, the V gene TRBV5-6, with unresolved D. Germline CDR1 reads SGHDT; CDR2 reads YYEEEE. The V end lost 3 bases, the J end lost 1 base, and 14 bases lay between the germline ends. CDR3 size: 16 residues. The CDR3 loop is CASSSIGGESNQPQHF. The CDR3 region has the DNA TGTGCCAGCAGCTCTATCGGCGGGGAGAGCAATCAGCCCCAGCATTTT.

The J gene is TRBJ1-3, the V gene TRBV6-5, with no clear D. The V gene lost 2 bases and the J gene lost 1 base, with 6 bases spanning the gap. Germline CDR1 and CDR2: MNHEY and SVGAGI. This CDR3 contains 14 residues. CDR3 sequence: CASSYEVSGNTIYF. The CDR3 DNA is TGTGCCAGCAGTTACGAGGTATCTGGAAACACCATATATTTT.

The chain employs TRBV18 and TRBJ1-5; D is possibly TRBD1 (5 bases). V shed 0 bases and J shed 5 bases, with 11 bases lying between them. The CDR3 runs to 15 residues. Germline assignment: CDR1 KGHSH and CDR2 LQKENI. The CDR3 DNA sequence: TGTGCCAGCTCACCACCCTTAGGGGTCGATCAGCCCCAGCATTTT. Amino acids: CASSPPLGVDQPQHF.

The chain combines TRBV5-1 with TRBJ1-6; D remains ambiguous. This CDR3 region has 13 residues. CDR1 and CDR2 from the germline V gene are SGHRS and YFSETQ. Trimming took off 3 bases at V and 5 bases at J, with 6 bases between the two ends. Written as DNA, the CDR3 is TGCGCCAGCAGCTCCCAGGATAATTCACCCCTCCACTTT. It is translated as CASSSQDNSPLHF.

CDR3 protein: CASRGFRAGLAKNIQYF. CDR3 nucleotide sequence: TGCGCCAGCAGGGGCTTTCGAGCGGGGCTAGCCAAAAACATTCAGTACTTC. The chain recombines TRBV10-1 with TRBJ2-4; the match to TRBD2 covers 7 bases. The germline CDR1 and CDR2 sequences are WNHNN and SYGVQD (reference sequence). The CDR3 is made up of 17 amino acids. V dropped 6 bases and J dropped 0; count of bases not matched to a gene: 11.

This chain joins TRBV5-1 and TRBJ1-2, with 9 bases aligning to TRBD1. This CDR3 has 14 residues. Germline values: CDR1 SGHRS, CDR2 YFSETQ. V lost 3 bases and J lost 2; bases outside the gene matches: 2. The CDR3 nucleotides are TGCGCCAGCAGCTCGGGACAGGGCAACTATGGCTACACCTTC. Residues: CASSSGQGNYGYTF.

CDR3 residues: CATGGLETQYF. CDR3 nucleotides: TGTGCCACAGGGGGCCTAGAGACCCAGTACTTC. J is TRBJ2-5 and V is TRBV6-5; 8 nucleotides align to TRBD1. This CDR3 region has 11 residues. Germline-derived CDR1 and CDR2 are MNHEY and SVGAGI. V shed 10 bases, J shed 4 bases, and the junction held 2 bases outside the gene matches.

The V gene is TRBV3-1 (or the pseudogene TRBV3-2), the J gene TRBJ1-5, with 7 bases fitting TRBD1. Trimming took 3 bases from V and 2 from J; bases not matched to a gene: 1. Per germline, CDR1 LGHDT and CDR2 YNNKEL (reference sequence). There are 14 residues in the CDR3. The CDR3 spells CASSQQGGNQPQHF. The CDR3 DNA is TGTGCCAGCAGCCAGCAGGGGGGCAATCAGCCCCAGCATTTT.

The V gene is TRBV4-1, the J gene TRBJ1-2, with D uncertain. This CDR3 region has 15 residues. V gave up 0 bases and J gave up 5 bases, with 13 bases separating them. Germline lookup yields CDR1 MGHRA and CDR2 YSYEKL. Written as DNA, the CDR3 is TGCGCCAGCAGCCAAGATCCCAACGGTTCGTATGGCTACACCTTC. Protein sequence: CASSQDPNGSYGYTF.